Listed below are T cell receptor beta chains from one sample, sequenced in a study of blood T cell repertoires in COVID-19. Assay used: immunoSEQ multiplex PCR; TCRdb lists only in-frame clones, some missing. The sample yields about 310,000 clones, 90% seen once. Sequenced input: peripheral blood. The receptors here all came from a middle-aged woman with COVID-19, enrolled during active disease. The CDR3 runs from the conserved cysteine through the conserved F or W. D genes are given only for firm matches. Part of the rows lack a size; the others show once, few, many or a class for expanded clones.

d_call clone_size j_call v_call cdr3_aa cdr3_nt
. . TRBJ1-6 TRBV28 CASSFNRGTYNSPLHF TGTGCCAGCAGTTTTAATCGGGGGACCTATAATTCACCCCTCCACTTT
. . TRBJ1-1 TRBV12-3/TRBV12-4 CASSLLLNTEAFF TGTGCCAGCAGTTTACTCCTGAACACTGAAGCTTTCTTT
. . TRBJ2-7 TRBV5-6 CASSSYRQNSYEQYF TGTGCCAGCAGCTCCTATAGACAGAATTCCTACGAGCAGTACTTC
TRBD1 . TRBJ1-6 TRBV19 CASRQGSNSPLHF TGTGCCAGCAGACAGGGGAGTAATTCACCCCTCCACTTT
. . TRBJ1-1 TRBV28 CASSPVLNTEAFF TGTGCCAGCAGCCCAGTTCTGAACACTGAAGCTTTCTTT
. . TRBJ2-3 TRBV9 CASSVGGGANLGTDTQYF TGTGCCAGCAGCGTAGGTGGAGGGGCGAACCTGGGCACAGATACGCAGTATTTT
. . TRBJ1-4 TRBV30 CAWSPDTQLHEKLFF TGTGCCTGGAGTCCGGACACTCAACTACATGAAAAACTGTTTTTT
. . TRBJ1-4 TRBV30 CAWSHVPGGWEKLFF TGTGCCTGGAGTCATGTACCCGGCGGTTGGGAAAAACTGTTTTTT
. . TRBJ2-7 TRBV4-3 CASSQDVGTYYEQYF TGCGCCAGCAGCCAAGACGTTGGCACGTACTACGAGCAGTACTTC
. many TRBJ2-7 TRBV11-3 CASSLGGGSYEQYF TGTGCCAGCAGCTTAGGAGGCGGTTCCTACGAGCAGTACTTC
TRBD2 . TRBJ2-7 TRBV28 CASSLTSGGKPYEQYF TGTGCCAGCAGTTTAACTAGCGGAGGGAAGCCCTACGAGCAGTACTTC
. . TRBJ2-3 TRBV30 CAWSRLARTDTQYF TGTGCCTGGAGTCGGCTAGCGAGGACAGATACGCAGTATTTT
TRBD2 . TRBJ2-3 TRBV7-6 CASSLISPSGVGGDTQYF TGTGCCAGCAGCTTAATTTCTCCTAGCGGGGTAGGAGGCGATACGCAGTATTTT
TRBD1 . TRBJ1-2 TRBV6-2/TRBV6-3 CASSYPGQGGGYGYTF TGTGCCAGCAGTTACCCCGGACAGGGAGGAGGATATGGCTACACCTTC
. . TRBJ1-2 TRBV7-9 CASSLGSPLRGYTF TGTGCCAGCAGCTTAGGTTCACCTCTGAGGGGCTACACCTTC
TRBD2 . TRBJ2-1 TRBV11-2 CASSLQALAVLNFF TGTGCCAGCAGCTTGCAAGCACTAGCGGTATTGAATTTCTTC
TRBD1 . TRBJ2-7 TRBV6-2/TRBV6-3 CASSGPGQGAYEQYF TGTGCCAGCAGTGGCCCGGGACAGGGGGCCTACGAGCAGTACTTC
. . TRBJ2-7 TRBV19 CASSIDLWNTREQYF TGTGCCAGTAGTATAGATCTCTGGAATACCAGGGAGCAGTACTTC
TRBD1 once TRBJ2-7 TRBV9 CASSKQGQDAYEQYF TGTGCCAGCAGCAAACAGGGACAGGACGCCTACGAGCAGTACTTC
TRBD1 . TRBJ2-3 TRBV27 CASRGGTGSLVTQYF TGTGCCAGCAGGGGCGGGACAGGGTCCCTCGTCACGCAGTATTTT
. once TRBJ1-6 TRBV4-3 CASSQEGLAHNSPLHF TGCGCCAGCAGCCAAGAAGGACTGGCTCATAATTCACCCCTCCACTTT
TRBD2 . TRBJ2-2 TRBV30 CARRPSGQEFGELFF TGTGCCCGACGGCCTAGCGGGCAGGAATTCGGGGAGCTGTTTTTT
. . TRBJ2-1 TRBV11-2 CASSLESFMSEQFF TGTGCCAGCAGCTTAGAATCGTTTATGTCGGAGCAGTTCTTC
TRBD1 . TRBJ2-7 TRBV6-4 CATGQGAGQGSSGSYEQYF TGTGCCACGGGACAGGGTGCGGGACAGGGGTCTAGCGGTTCATACGAGCAGTACTTC
TRBD2 . TRBJ2-1 TRBV14 CASSPVAGEGSEQFF TGTGCCAGCAGCCCGGTAGCGGGTGAGGGGAGTGAGCAGTTCTTC
. . TRBJ1-1 TRBV7-2 CASSPEGGRRHTEAFF TGTGCCAGCAGCCCCGAGGGAGGGAGGAGGCACACTGAAGCTTTCTTT
TRBD2 . TRBJ2-1 TRBV2 CASTWTSGINEQFF TGTGCCAGCACCTGGACTAGCGGAATCAATGAGCAGTTCTTC
TRBD1 . TRBJ1-1 TRBV19 CASSIGTGVNTEAFF TGTGCCAGTAGTATTGGGACAGGGGTGAACACTGAAGCTTTCTTT
. . TRBJ1-1 TRBV7-9 CASSNSKQGINTEAFF TGTGCCAGCAGCAATTCCAAGCAGGGGATTAACACTGAAGCTTTCTTT
TRBD1 . TRBJ2-7 TRBV27 CASRGQLAYEQYF TGTGCCAGCAGGGGACAGCTTGCCTACGAGCAGTACTTC
TRBD1 . TRBJ2-5 TRBV6-2/TRBV6-3 CASSHPRNRGQRETQYF TGTGCCAGCAGTCACCCCCGAAACAGGGGGCAGAGGGAGACCCAGTACTTC
. . TRBJ1-2 TRBV4-3 CASSQGPFYGYTF TGCGCCAGCAGCCAAGGGCCTTTCTATGGCTACACCTTC
. . TRBJ1-6 TRBV30 CAWIPNRESPLHF TGTGCCTGGATCCCCAATCGGGAGTCACCCCTCCACTTT
TRBD1 . TRBJ2-1 TRBV19 CASSMTGGALRFF TGTGCCAGTAGTATGACAGGGGGCGCTTTAAGGTTCTTC
. . TRBJ2-3 TRBV5-4 CAFGAGIRDTQYF TGTGCCTTTGGGGCGGGAATAAGAGATACGCAGTATTTT
TRBD2 . TRBJ2-7 TRBV7-9 CASSFPRGTSGGPEQYF TGTGCCAGCAGCTTCCCCAGGGGGACTAGCGGGGGGCCCGAGCAGTACTTC
TRBD2 . TRBJ2-1 TRBV6-1 CASREQGWGLANNEQFF TGTGCCAGCAGAGAACAAGGCTGGGGACTAGCGAACAATGAGCAGTTCTTC
. . TRBJ2-7 TRBV28 CASSLVRGYEQYF TGTGCCAGCAGTTTAGTCAGGGGCTACGAGCAGTACTTC
. . TRBJ1-5 TRBV7-9 CASSLDGQTNQHF TGTGCCAGCAGCTTAGACGGACAGACCAACCAGCATTTT
TRBD1 few TRBJ1-6 TRBV7-2 CASSTYRGSSPLHF TGTGCCAGCAGCACCTACAGGGGAAGTTCACCCCTCCACTTT
. . TRBJ2-7 TRBV10-3 CAISAELGTYEQYF TGTGCCATCAGTGCCGAACTAGGAACCTACGAGCAGTACTTC
TRBD1 . TRBJ2-7 TRBV7-2 CASSLDRDRGYEQYF TGTGCCAGCAGCTTAGACCGGGACAGGGGCTACGAGCAGTACTTC
TRBD1 . TRBJ2-1 TRBV5-1 CASSQQGVMNEQFF TGCGCCAGCAGTCAACAGGGGGTAATGAATGAGCAGTTCTTC
. . TRBJ2-7 TRBV6-5 CATYEGVYEQYF TGTGCTACCTACGAGGGCGTATACGAGCAGTACTTC
TRBD1 . TRBJ2-3 TRBV28 CASSLWTGSTTDTQYF TGTGCCAGCAGTCTCTGGACAGGGAGCACGACAGATACGCAGTATTTT